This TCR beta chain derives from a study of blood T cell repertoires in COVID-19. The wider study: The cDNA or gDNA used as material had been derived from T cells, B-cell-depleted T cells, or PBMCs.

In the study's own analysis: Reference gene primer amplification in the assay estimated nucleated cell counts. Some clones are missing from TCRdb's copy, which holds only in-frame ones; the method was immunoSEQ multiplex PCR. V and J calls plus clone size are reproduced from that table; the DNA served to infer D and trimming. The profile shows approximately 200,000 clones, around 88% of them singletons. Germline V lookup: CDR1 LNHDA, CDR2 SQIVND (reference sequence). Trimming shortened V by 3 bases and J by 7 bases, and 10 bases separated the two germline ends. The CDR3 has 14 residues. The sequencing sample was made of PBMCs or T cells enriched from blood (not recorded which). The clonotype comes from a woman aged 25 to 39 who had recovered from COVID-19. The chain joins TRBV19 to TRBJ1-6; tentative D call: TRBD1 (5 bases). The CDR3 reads CASSISGRNSPLHF. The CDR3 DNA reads TGTGCCAGTAGTATCTCAGGGCGAAATTCACCCCTCCACTTT.